The clone carrying this TCR beta chain was found once. The record originates from a study of blood T cell repertoires in COVID-19. The overall study: Samples came from the United States, Italy and Spain, spanning acute and convalescent COVID-19.

This CDR3 region has 15 residues. Germline V gene lookup returns CDR1 LNHDA and CDR2 SQIVND (reference sequence). The V gene lost 9 bases and the J gene lost 2 bases, with 18 bases spanning the gap. Original data processing: Nucleated cell counts were estimated from reference gene primer amplification. Assay: immunoSEQ multiplex PCR; the TCRdb copy retains only in-frame clones and omits some. V and J calls and clone size are copied from that table; D and trimming were computed from the DNA. In the table there are fewer than 350,000 clones, about nine tenths of which are singletons. Adults between about 18 and 89 years of age took part from approximately 24 US areas. Two negative PCRs, clearance, or symptom resolution were required of recovered Cohort 3 donors.

This chain links TRBV19 with TRBJ2-3, with a weak D call TRBD1 (6 bases). What was sequenced was PBMCs or T cells enriched from blood (not recorded which). The source is a man in his 60s who had recovered from COVID-19. DNA for the CDR3: TGTGCCAGCAACCCGGGCAGGGGTTTCACAGATACGCAGTATTTT. Its protein product is CASNPGRGFTDTQYF.